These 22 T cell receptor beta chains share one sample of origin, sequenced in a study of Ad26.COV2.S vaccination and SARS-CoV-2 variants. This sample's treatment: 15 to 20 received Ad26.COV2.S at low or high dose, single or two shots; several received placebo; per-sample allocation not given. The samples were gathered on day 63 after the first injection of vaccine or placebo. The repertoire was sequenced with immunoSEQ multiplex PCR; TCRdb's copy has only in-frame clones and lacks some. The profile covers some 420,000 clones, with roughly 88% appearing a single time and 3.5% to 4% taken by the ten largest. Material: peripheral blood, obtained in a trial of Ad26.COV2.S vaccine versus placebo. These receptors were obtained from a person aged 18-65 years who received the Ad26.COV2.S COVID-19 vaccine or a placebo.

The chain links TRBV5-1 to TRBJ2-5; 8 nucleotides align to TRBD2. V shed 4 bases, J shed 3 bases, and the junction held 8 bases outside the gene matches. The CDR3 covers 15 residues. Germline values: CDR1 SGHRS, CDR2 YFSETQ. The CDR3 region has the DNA TGCGCCAGCAGCGCGGGACTAGTTAGTGAAGAGACCCAGTACTTC. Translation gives CASSAGLVSEETQYF.

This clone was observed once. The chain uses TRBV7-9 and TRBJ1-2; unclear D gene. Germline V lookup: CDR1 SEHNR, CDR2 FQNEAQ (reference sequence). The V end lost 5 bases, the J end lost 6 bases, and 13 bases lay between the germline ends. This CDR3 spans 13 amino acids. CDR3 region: CASSDRWEDGYTF. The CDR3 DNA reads TGTGCCAGCAGCGATCGATGGGAGGATGGCTACACCTTC.

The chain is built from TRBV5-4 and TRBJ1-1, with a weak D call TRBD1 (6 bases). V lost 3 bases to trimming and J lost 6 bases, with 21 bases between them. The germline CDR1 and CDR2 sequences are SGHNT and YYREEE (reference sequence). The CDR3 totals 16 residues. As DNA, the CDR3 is TGTGCCAGCAGCTGGGGTTCCTTGGACAGTTTCCCTGAAGCTTTCTTT. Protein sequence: CASSWGSLDSFPEAFF.

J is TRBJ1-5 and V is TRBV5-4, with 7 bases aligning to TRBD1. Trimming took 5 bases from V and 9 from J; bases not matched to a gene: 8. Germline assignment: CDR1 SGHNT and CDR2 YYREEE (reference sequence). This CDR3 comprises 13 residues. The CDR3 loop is CASSSDRVAPQHF. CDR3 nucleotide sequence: TGTGCCAGCAGTTCCGACAGGGTGGCGCCCCAGCATTTT.

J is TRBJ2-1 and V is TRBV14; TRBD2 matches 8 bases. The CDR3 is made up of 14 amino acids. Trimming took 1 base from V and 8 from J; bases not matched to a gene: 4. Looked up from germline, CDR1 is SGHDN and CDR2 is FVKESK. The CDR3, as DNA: TGTGCCAGCAGCCAAGGCGGGGGGCGGTATGAGCAGTTCTTC. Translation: CASSQGGGRYEQFF.

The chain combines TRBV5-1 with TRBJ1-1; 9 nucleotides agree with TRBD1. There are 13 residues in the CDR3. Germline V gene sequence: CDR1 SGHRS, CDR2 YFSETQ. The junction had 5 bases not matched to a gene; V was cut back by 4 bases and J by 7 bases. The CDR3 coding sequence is TGCGCCAGCAGCAGGGACAGGGACGTTGAAGCTTTCTTT. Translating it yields CASSRDRDVEAFF. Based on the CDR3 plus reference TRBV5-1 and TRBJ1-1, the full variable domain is KAGVTQTPRYLIKTRGQQVTLSCSPISGHRSVSWYQQTPGQGLQFLFEYFSETQRNKGNFPGRFSGRQFSNSRSEMNVSTLELGDSALYLCASSRDRDVEAFFGQGTRLTVV.

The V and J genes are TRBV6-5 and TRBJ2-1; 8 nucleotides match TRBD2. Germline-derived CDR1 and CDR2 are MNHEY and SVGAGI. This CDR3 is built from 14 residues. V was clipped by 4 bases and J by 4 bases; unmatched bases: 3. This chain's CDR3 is CASSLSSGYNEQFF. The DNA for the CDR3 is TGTGCCAGCAGTTTATCTAGCGGGTACAATGAGCAGTTCTTC.

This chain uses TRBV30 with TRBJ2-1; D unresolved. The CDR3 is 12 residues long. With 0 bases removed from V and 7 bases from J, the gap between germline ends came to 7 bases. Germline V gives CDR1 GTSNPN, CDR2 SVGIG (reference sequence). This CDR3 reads CAWSVVLNEQFF. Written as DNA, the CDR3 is TGTGCCTGGAGTGTAGTCCTAAATGAGCAGTTCTTC.

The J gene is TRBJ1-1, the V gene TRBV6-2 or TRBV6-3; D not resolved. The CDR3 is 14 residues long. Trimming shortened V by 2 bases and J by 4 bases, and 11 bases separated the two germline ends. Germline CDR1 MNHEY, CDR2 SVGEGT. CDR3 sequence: CASSYGRTSTEAFF. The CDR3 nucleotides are TGTGCCAGCAGTTACGGCAGGACCTCCACTGAAGCTTTCTTT.

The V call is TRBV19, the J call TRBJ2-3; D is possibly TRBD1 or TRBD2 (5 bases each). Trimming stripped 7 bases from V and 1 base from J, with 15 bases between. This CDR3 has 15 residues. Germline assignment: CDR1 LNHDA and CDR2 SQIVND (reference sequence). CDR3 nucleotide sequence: TGTGCCAGTACCGGGGCAACGTTGGGCACAGATACGCAGTATTTT. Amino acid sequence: CASTGATLGTDTQYF.

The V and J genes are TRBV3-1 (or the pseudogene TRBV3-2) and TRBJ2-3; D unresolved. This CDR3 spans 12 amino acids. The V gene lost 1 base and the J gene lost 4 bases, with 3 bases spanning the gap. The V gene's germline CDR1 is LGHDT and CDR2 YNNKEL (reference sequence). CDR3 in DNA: TGTGCCAGCAGCCAAGGCGCAGATACGCAGTATTTT. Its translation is CASSQGADTQYF.

The chain's CDR3 is CASSITAFSGNTIYF. The CDR3 DNA sequence: TGTGCCAGCAGCATTACAGCCTTCTCTGGAAACACCATATATTTT. The chain recombines TRBV7-8 with TRBJ1-3, with D unresolved. This CDR3 is 15 amino acids long. Germline V gene lookup returns CDR1 SGHVS and CDR2 FQNEAQ. Between the trimmed V and J ends, which lost 5 bases and 0 bases, there was a span of 11 bases.

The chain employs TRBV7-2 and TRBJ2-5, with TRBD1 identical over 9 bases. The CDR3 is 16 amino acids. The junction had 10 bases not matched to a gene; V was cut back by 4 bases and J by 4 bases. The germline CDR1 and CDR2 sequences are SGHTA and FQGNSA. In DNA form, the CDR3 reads TGTGCCAGCAGCTCATCAACAGGGGGCTGGGGAGAGACCCAGTACTTC. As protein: CASSSSTGGWGETQYF.

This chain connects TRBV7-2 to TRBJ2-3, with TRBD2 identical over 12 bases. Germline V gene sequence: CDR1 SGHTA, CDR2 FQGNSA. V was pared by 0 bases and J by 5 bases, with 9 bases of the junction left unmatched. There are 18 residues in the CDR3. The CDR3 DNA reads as TGTGCCAGCAGCTTAGCGTGGCTAGCGGGGGGGCATAGAGATACGCAGTATTTT. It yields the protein CASSLAWLAGGHRDTQYF.

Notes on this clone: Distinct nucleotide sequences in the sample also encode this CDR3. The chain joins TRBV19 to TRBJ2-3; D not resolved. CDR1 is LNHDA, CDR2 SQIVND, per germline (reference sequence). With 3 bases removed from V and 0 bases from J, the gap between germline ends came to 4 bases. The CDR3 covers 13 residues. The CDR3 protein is CASSMGSTDTQYF. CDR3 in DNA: TGTGCCAGTAGTATGGGAAGCACAGATACGCAGTATTTT.

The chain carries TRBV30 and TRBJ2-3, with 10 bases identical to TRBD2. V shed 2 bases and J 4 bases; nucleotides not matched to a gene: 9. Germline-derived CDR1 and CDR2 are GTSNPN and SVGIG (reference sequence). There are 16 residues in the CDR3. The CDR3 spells CAWSLGTSGDADTQYF. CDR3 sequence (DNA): TGTGCCTGGAGTCTGGGAACTAGCGGGGACGCAGATACGCAGTATTTT.

CDR3 DNA sequence: TGTGCCAGCAGTCCGGCGGGGGGGGGTCAGCCCCAGCATTTT. Translated: CASSPAGGGQPQHF. V usage is TRBV7-2 and J usage is TRBJ1-5; TRBD1 might be the D (5 bases). This CDR3 comprises 14 residues. The V gene lost 6 bases and the J gene lost 6 bases, with 15 bases spanning the gap. Germline CDR1 and CDR2: SGHTA and FQGNSA.

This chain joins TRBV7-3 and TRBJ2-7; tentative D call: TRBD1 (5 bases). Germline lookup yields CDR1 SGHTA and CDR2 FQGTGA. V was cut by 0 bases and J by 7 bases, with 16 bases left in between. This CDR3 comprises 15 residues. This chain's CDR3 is CASSLTSTGSVEQYF. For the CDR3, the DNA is TGTGCCAGCAGCTTAACGAGCACAGGCTCGGTTGAGCAGTACTTC.

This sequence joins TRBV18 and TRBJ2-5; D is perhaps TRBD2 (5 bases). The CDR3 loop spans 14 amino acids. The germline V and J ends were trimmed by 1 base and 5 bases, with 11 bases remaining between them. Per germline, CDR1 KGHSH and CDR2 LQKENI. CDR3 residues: CASSPRVATETQYF. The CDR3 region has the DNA TGTGCCAGCTCACCACGGGTAGCGACGGAGACCCAGTACTTC.

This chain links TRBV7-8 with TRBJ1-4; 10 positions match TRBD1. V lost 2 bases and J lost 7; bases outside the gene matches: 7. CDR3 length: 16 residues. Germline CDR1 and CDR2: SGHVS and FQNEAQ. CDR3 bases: TGTGCCAGCAGCTTAATCCGGGACAGGGGTGCTGAAAAACTGTTTTTT. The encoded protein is CASSLIRDRGAEKLFF.

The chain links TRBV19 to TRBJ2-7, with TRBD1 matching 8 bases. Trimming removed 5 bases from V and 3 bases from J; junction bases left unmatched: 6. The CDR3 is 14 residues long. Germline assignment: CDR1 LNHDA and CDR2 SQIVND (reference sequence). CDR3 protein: CASSGPGGVYEQYF. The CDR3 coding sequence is TGTGCCAGTAGTGGCCCAGGGGGCGTCTACGAGCAGTACTTC. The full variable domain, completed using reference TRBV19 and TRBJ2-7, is DGGITQSPKYLFRKEGQNVTLSCEQNLNHDAMYWYRQDPGQGLRLIYYSQIVNDFQKGDIAEGYSVSREKKESFPLTVTSAQKNPTAFYLCASSGPGGVYEQYFGPGTRLTVT.

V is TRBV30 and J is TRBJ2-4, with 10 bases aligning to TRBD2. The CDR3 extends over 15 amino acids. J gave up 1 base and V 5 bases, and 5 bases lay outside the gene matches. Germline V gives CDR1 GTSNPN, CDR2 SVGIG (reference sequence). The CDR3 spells CAWVPSGGAKNIQYF. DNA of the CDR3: TGTGCCTGGGTCCCTAGCGGGGGTGCCAAAAACATTCAGTACTTC.